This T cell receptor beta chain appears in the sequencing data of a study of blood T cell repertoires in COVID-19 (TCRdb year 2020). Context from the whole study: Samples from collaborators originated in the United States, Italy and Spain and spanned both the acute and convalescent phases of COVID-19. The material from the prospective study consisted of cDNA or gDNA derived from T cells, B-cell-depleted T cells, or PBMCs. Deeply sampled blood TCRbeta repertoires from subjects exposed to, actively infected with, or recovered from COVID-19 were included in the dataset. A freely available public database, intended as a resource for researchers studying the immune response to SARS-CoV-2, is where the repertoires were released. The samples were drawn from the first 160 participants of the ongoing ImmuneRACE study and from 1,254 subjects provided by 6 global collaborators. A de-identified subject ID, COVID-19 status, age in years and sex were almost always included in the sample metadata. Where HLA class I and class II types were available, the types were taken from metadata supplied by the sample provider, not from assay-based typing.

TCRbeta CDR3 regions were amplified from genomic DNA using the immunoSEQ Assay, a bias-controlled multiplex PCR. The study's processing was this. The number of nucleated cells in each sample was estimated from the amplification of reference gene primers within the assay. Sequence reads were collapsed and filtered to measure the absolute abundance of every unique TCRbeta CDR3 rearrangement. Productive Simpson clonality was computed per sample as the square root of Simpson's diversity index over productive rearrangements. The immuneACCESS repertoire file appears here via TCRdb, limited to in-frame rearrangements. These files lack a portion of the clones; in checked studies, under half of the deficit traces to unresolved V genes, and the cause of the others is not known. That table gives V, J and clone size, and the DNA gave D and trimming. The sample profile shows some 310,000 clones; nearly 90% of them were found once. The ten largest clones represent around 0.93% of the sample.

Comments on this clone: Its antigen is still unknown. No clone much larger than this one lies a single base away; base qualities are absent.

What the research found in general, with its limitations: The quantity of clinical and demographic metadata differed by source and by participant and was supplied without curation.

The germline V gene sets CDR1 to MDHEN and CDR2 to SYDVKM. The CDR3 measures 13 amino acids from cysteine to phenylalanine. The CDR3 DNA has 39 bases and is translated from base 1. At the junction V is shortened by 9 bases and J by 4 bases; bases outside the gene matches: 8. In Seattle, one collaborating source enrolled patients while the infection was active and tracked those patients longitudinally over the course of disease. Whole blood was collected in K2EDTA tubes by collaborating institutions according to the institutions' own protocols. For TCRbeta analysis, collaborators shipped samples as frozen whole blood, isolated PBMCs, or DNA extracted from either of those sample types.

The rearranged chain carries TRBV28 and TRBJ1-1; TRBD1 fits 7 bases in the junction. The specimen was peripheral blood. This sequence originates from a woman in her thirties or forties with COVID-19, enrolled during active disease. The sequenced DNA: TGTGCCAGTCTAGGGGGCCTCAGCACTGAAGCTTTCTTT. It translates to CASLGGLSTEAFF.